Each of the 31 T cell receptor beta chains below was sequenced from the same sample in a study of blood T cells in healthy people across ages. Combining a sample-barcoded 5' primer with a J-beta primer mix, a second PCR ran for roughly 7 to 11 cycles. Via MiXCR, TCRdb re-called the 5' RACE reads, giving one row per CDR3 protein. The sample includes 700,000 or so distinct CDR3 sequences, about a fifth seen only once; the top ten take roughly 22%. Sequenced: blood. These receptors were taken from a man between 65 and 85 years old in good health.

The V gene is TRBV6-1, the J gene TRBJ2-3, with no clear D. Trimming took off 11 bases at V and 4 bases at J, with 16 bases between the two ends. CDR1 MNHNS and CDR2 SASEGT come from the germline V gene. This CDR3 region has 13 residues. The CDR3 reads CAARVDQADTQYF. CDR3 nucleotides: TGTGCCGCCCGGGTCGACCAAGCAGATACGCAGTATTTT.

The chain recombines TRBV7-2 with TRBJ1-2; the D gene is possibly TRBD1 (6 bases). The CDR3 loop spans 15 amino acids. Trimming pared 5 bases from V and 4 bases from J, leaving 17 bases between. Germline CDR1 SGHTA, CDR2 FQGNSA. The CDR3 DNA reads TGTGCCAGCAGCCATCAACAGGGCCCTTCCTATGGCTACACCTTC. Translating gives CASSHQQGPSYGYTF. Drawing the rest from reference TRBV7-2 and TRBJ1-2, the complete variable domain is GAGVSQSPSNKVTEKGKDVELRCDPISGHTALYWYRQSLGQGLEFLIYFQGNSAPDKSGLPSDRFSAERTGGSVSTLTIQRTQQEDSAVYLCASSHQQGPSYGYTFGSGTRLTVV.

The chain employs TRBV6-5 and TRBJ2-4; the match to TRBD2 covers 9 bases. CDR1 MNHEY and CDR2 SVGAGI come from the germline V gene. The CDR3 has 16 residues. J was trimmed by 6 bases and V by 6 bases; bases with no gene match: 12. Written as DNA, the CDR3 is TGTGCCAGCAGCCGGGCCGTGCGGGGGGGAGCAAACATTCAGTACTTC. Translated: CASSRAVRGGANIQYF.

This chain connects TRBV18 to TRBJ2-1; TRBD1 might be the D (5 bases). The J call could be wrong; TRBJ2-7 is a better fit for the DNA end. This CDR3 has 14 residues. Germline CDR1 is KGHSH and CDR2 is LQKENI. The CDR3: CASSSAGYGYEQYV. Here the CDR3 DNA reads TGTGCCAGCTCATCGGCAGGGTATGGCTACGAGCAGTACGTC.

This clonotype was picked up a small number of times. One end of the junction is discordant with germline, which a read error may explain. V and J are TRBV5-6 and TRBJ2-5; D gene unclear. The CDR3 totals 14 residues. Germline V CDR1 and CDR2: SGHDT, YYEEEE. In nucleotides, the CDR3 is TGTGCCAGCAGCTTTTACCTCTCGGCCAGACGGTCGTTCTTC. Its translation: CASSFYLSARRSFF.

The table lists this clonotype with many counts. The rearrangement uses TRBV10-3 and TRBJ2-7, with TRBD1 matching 8 bases. The germline CDR1 and CDR2 sequences are ENHRY and SYGVKD. V shed 2 bases and J 2 bases; nucleotides not matched to a gene: 5. The CDR3 contains 15 residues. The CDR3 DNA follows: TGTGCCATCAGTGAGGACAGGGGTAGCGCCTACGAGCAGTACTTC. This gives the protein CAISEDRGSAYEQYF.

This clonotype appeared a few times. The V call is TRBV29-1, the J call TRBJ1-4; D remains ambiguous. The germline V gene encodes CDR1 SQVTM and CDR2 ANQGSEA. The CDR3 consists of 14 residues. Trimming stripped 2 bases from V and 8 bases from J, with 15 bases between. The CDR3 coding sequence is TGCAGCGTTGAAATATCCGGGGTAGGCGAAAAACTGTTTTTT. The encoded protein is CSVEISGVGEKLFF. Based on the CDR3 plus reference TRBV29-1 and TRBJ1-4, the full variable domain is SAVISQKPSRDICQRGTSLTIQCQVDSQVTMMFWYRQQPGQSLTLIATANQGSEATYESGFVIDKFPISRPNLTFSTLTVSNMSPEDSSIYLCSVEISGVGEKLFFGSGTQLSVL.

This clonotype was seen only a few times. V is TRBV20-1 and J is TRBJ1-2, with unresolved D. V shed 0 bases and J shed 3 bases, with 11 bases lying between them. Germline lookup yields CDR1 DFQATT and CDR2 SNEGSKA (reference sequence). The CDR3 has 14 amino acids. The chain's CDR3 is CSARDQPRDYGYTF. The DNA for the CDR3 is TGCAGTGCTAGAGATCAACCCCGCGACTATGGCTACACCTTC.

The chain joins TRBV4-1 to TRBJ2-3; TRBD2 might be the D (5 bases). Germline CDR1 is MGHRA and CDR2 is YSYEKL. V shed 4 bases and J shed 2 bases, with 16 bases lying between them. The CDR3 is 16 residues long. The CDR3: CASSRGLDSFTDTQYF. The CDR3 DNA reads TGCGCCAGCAGCCGAGGACTCGACTCATTCACAGATACGCAGTATTTT.

This clonotype was observed a few times. The chain has TRBV19 and TRBJ1-2; 8 nucleotides match TRBD1. This CDR3 contains 12 residues. Per the germline V gene, CDR1 is LNHDA and CDR2 is SQIVND (reference sequence). The V gene end was trimmed by 7 bases and the J gene end by 4 bases; junction bases not matched to a gene: 2. CDR3 nucleotide sequence: TGTGCCAGTACGGACAGGGTCTATGGCTACACCTTC. Translating it yields CASTDRVYGYTF.

The J gene is TRBJ2-7, the V gene TRBV7-3; D is unresolved. Germline CDR1 reads SGHTA; CDR2 reads FQGTGA. Trimming removed 4 bases from V and 0 bases from J, with 22 bases in between. The CDR3 totals 18 residues. This chain's CDR3 is CASSSKKRDARSSYEQYF. The CDR3 DNA reads as TGTGCCAGCAGCTCTAAAAAAAGAGACGCGAGGAGCTCCTACGAGCAGTACTTC.

The chain's CDR3 is CASSLAIDYQETQYF. The CDR3 DNA sequence: TGTGCCAGCAGTTTAGCAATAGACTACCAAGAGACCCAGTACTTC. The rearrangement uses TRBV12-3 or TRBV12-4 and TRBJ2-7; D is unresolved. The DNA end lines up better with TRBJ2-5; the J call may be wrong. This CDR3 is built from 15 residues.

This clonotype came up a few times. The chain uses TRBV12-3 or TRBV12-4 and TRBJ2-2; D call uncertain. Trimming removed 6 bases from V and 3 bases from J, with 11 bases in between. The length of the CDR3 is 14 residues. In nucleotides, the CDR3 is TGTGCCAGCAGCTTTGACCTGGACACCGGGGAGCTGTTTTTT. It is translated as CASSFDLDTGELFF.

This clonotype was picked up many times. V gene TRBV29-1 combines with J gene TRBJ1-2; possible D gene TRBD1, 5 bases. The CDR3 is 13 residues long. Deletions cut 4 bases from V and 7 bases from J, with 16 bases between. CDR1 and CDR2 (germline): SQVTM, ANQGSEA. CDR3 amino acids: CSVGWQGPGGYTF. In nucleotides, the CDR3 is TGCAGCGTTGGGTGGCAGGGTCCTGGTGGCTACACCTTC.

This chain connects TRBV15 to TRBJ2-7, with TRBD1 matching 8 bases. With 0 bases clipped from V and 7 bases from J, the junction kept 5 bases outside the gene matches. The germline V gene has CDR1 LNHNV and CDR2 YYDKDF (reference sequence). CDR3 length: 14 residues. CDR3 DNA sequence: TGTGCCACCAGCAGAGAGACAGGGGTGAGGGAGCAGTACTTC. Translating gives CATSRETGVREQYF. The whole variable domain, filled in from reference TRBV15 and TRBJ2-7, reads DAMVIQNPRYQVTQFGKPVTLSCSQTLNHNVMYWYQQKSSQAPKLLFHYYDKDFNNEADTPDNFQSRRPNTSFCFLDIRSPGLGDTAMYLCATSRETGVREQYFGPGTRLTVT.

The chain is built from TRBV7-2 and TRBJ1-2; D unresolved. V lost 0 bases, J lost 2 bases, and 10 bases lay in between. The germline gives CDR1 SGHTA, CDR2 FQGNSA. There are 15 residues in the CDR3. The CDR3 reads CASSLAPSGNYGYTF. The DNA of the CDR3 is TGTGCCAGCAGCTTAGCCCCCTCCGGAAACTATGGCTACACCTTC.

Details on this clonotype: Its ends do not fully match the called genes, so a read error is possible. This chain connects TRBV12-3 or TRBV12-4 to TRBJ2-5; 11 nucleotides match TRBD1. The CDR3 totals 17 residues. The CDR3 is CASSPGQGGLAGFYKFF. The CDR3 DNA is TGTGCCAGCAGTCCGGGACAGGGGGGTCTAGCGGGGTTTTATAAGTTCTTC.

This clonotype has only a few counts. This chain links TRBV29-1 with TRBJ2-1, with D possibly TRBD2 on 5 matching bases. The V and J ends lost 0 bases and 4 bases respectively, with 10 bases between them. CDR3 length: 14 residues. Germline V gives CDR1 SQVTM, CDR2 ANQGSEA. The chain's CDR3 is CSVEDPGKYNEQFF. CDR3 sequence (DNA): TGCAGCGTTGAAGACCCGGGGAAATACAATGAGCAGTTCTTC.

V and J are TRBV4-2 and TRBJ1-1, with TRBD1 as a possible D gene (5 bases). The length of the CDR3 is 16 residues. Trimming stripped 1 base from V and 1 base from J, with 13 bases between. Per the germline V gene, CDR1 is LGHNA and CDR2 is YNFKEQ. CDR3 coding DNA: TGTGCCAGCAGCCAAGTTGGTGCAGGGAAGAACACTGAAGCTTTCTTT. This encodes CASSQVGAGKNTEAFF.

This clonotype showed up just a few times. The chain couples TRBV9 to TRBJ1-2; D gene unclear. V lost 3 bases and J lost 5, with 17 bases in between. The CDR3 totals 15 residues. The germline V gene encodes CDR1 SGDLS and CDR2 YYNGEE. The CDR3 region has the DNA TGTGCCAGCAGCGCGCCTTTTGGGGAAACATATGGCTACACCTTC. Its protein is CASSAPFGETYGYTF.

V and J are TRBV28 and TRBJ2-7; D possibly matches TRBD1 or TRBD2 (5 bases each). Deletions cut 6 bases from V and 2 bases from J, with 14 bases between. Germline V gives CDR1 MDHEN, CDR2 SYDVKM. This CDR3 is 14 amino acids long. The CDR3 reads CASSPGPQPYEQYF. DNA for the CDR3: TGTGCCAGCAGCCCGGGACCCCAGCCCTACGAGCAGTACTTC.

The rearrangement links TRBV12-3 or TRBV12-4 to TRBJ2-3, with D maybe TRBD2 (5 bases). Trimming cost V 6 bases and J 3 bases, with 13 bases left between them. This CDR3 is built from 14 residues. CDR3 coding DNA: TGTGCCAGCAGCCGTACTAGTTTTACAGATACGCAGTATTTT. Encoded protein: CASSRTSFTDTQYF.

This chain uses TRBV7-9 with TRBJ2-5, with a tentative D call TRBD2 (5 bases). V was cut by 5 bases and J by 5 bases, with 12 bases left in between. Germline V gene sequence: CDR1 SEHNR, CDR2 FQNEAQ (reference sequence). The CDR3 runs 13 residues. Here the CDR3 DNA reads TGTGCCAGCAGCCCATTAAGGGAGGAGACCCAGTACTTC. Encoded protein: CASSPLREETQYF.

The V and J genes are TRBV5-1 and TRBJ1-1; D call uncertain. The CDR3 is 11 residues long. Germline loops: CDR1 SGHRS, CDR2 YFSETQ. V lost 0 bases, J lost 9 bases, and 6 bases lay in between. The chain's CDR3 is CASSLEQKAFF. The CDR3 DNA follows: TGCGCCAGCAGCTTGGAACAGAAAGCTTTCTTT.

V gene TRBV20-1 combines with J gene TRBJ2-5; D is undetermined. The CDR3 loop spans 11 amino acids. Trimming pared 3 bases from V and 5 bases from J, leaving 7 bases between. CDR1 DFQATT and CDR2 SNEGSKA come from the germline V gene (reference sequence). In nucleotides, the CDR3 is TGCAGTGCTAGGTTTACGGAGACCCAGTACTTC. Protein product: CSARFTETQYF.

The genes are TRBV5-1 and TRBJ2-5, with 7 bases that match TRBD1. The CDR3 length is 16 residues. V shed 2 bases and J 1 base; nucleotides not matched to a gene: 8. Germline V gives CDR1 SGHRS, CDR2 YFSETQ. The chain's CDR3 is CASSLRTGAFQETQYF. The DNA of the CDR3 is TGCGCCAGCAGCTTAAGGACAGGCGCTTTCCAAGAGACCCAGTACTTC.

This clonotype occurred a few times. The chain joins TRBV4-3 to TRBJ2-3; D might be TRBD1 (5 bases). CDR1 and CDR2 from the germline V gene are LGHNA and YSLEER. This CDR3 region has 18 residues. Trimming removed 0 bases at V and 0 bases at J, with 16 bases between. The CDR3 DNA sequence: TGCGCCAGCAGCCAAGATCTCGGTGACAGTAGTAGCACAGATACGCAGTATTTT. Translated, it gives CASSQDLGDSSSTDTQYF.

In its sample, this clonotype was seen a few times. The gene calls are TRBV20-1 and TRBJ2-6; D unresolved. Trimming shortened V by 3 bases and J by 0 bases, and 3 bases separated the two germline ends. The CDR3 runs 13 residues. CDR1 is DFQATT and CDR2 is SNEGSKA in the germline V gene (reference sequence). The CDR3 region is CSASRSGANVLTF. The DNA of the CDR3 is TGCAGTGCTAGCCGCTCTGGGGCCAACGTCCTGACTTTC.

V gene TRBV12-3 or TRBV12-4 combines with J gene TRBJ1-5, with TRBD1 as a possible D gene (5 bases). Trimming removed 6 bases at V and 7 bases at J, with 13 bases between. This CDR3 region has 13 residues. The CDR3 DNA reads TGTGCCAGCAGGCCCGGGGGTGGCCAGCCCCAGCATTTT. Protein: CASRPGGGQPQHF.

This clonotype was recorded a few times. This chain connects TRBV7-2 to TRBJ2-5; no definite D call. The CDR3 covers 13 residues. Germline-derived CDR1 and CDR2 are SGHTA and FQGNSA. Trimming removed 1 base at V and 5 bases at J, with 8 bases between. CDR3 protein: CASSLGGMETQYF. In DNA, the CDR3 is TGTGCCAGCAGCTTAGGCGGAATGGAGACCCAGTACTTC.

This sequence joins TRBV19 and TRBJ1-1; D call uncertain. This CDR3 has 13 residues. The ends were cut back, 6 bases at V and 3 bases at J, with 11 bases in the middle. The germline V gene encodes CDR1 LNHDA and CDR2 SQIVND (reference sequence). Here the CDR3 reads CASRDQRDTEAFF. The CDR3 DNA sequence: TGTGCCAGTAGAGATCAGCGGGACACTGAAGCTTTCTTT.